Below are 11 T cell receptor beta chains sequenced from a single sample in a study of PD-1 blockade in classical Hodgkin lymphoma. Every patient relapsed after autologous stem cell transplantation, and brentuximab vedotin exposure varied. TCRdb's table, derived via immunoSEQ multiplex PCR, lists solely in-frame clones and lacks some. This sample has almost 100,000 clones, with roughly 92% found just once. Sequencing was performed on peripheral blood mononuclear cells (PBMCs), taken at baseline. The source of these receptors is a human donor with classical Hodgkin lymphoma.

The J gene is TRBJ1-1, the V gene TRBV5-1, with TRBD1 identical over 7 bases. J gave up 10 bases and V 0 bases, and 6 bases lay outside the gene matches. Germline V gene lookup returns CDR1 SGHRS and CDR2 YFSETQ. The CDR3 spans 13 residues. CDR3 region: CASSLERGRRAFF. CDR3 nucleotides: TGCGCCAGCAGCTTGGAGAGGGGGCGTCGAGCTTTCTTT.

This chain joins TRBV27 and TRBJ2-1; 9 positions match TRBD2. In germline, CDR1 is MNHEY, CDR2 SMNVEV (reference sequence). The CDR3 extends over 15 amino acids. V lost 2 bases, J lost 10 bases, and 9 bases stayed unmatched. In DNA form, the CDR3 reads TGTGCCAGCAGTTTAAACGGGGGACTAGCAAGCGAGCAGTTCTTC. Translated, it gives CASSLNGGLASEQFF.

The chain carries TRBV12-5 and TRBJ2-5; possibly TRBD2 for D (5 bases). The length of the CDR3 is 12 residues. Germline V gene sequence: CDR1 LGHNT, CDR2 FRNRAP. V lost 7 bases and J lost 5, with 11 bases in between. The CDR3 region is CASATSRETQYF. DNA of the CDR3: TGTGCTAGTGCCACTAGTAGGGAGACCCAGTACTTC.

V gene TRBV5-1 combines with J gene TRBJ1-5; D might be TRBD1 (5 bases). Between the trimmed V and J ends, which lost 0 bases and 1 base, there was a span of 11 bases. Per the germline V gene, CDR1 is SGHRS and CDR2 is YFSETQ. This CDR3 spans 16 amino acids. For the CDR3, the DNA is TGCGCCAGCAGCTTGGGAGGGACGGCCAGCAATCAGCCCCAGCATTTT. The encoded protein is CASSLGGTASNQPQHF.

As DNA, the CDR3 is TGTGCCAGCAGCTTAAGACAGGCTGCAACTAATGAAAAACTGTTTTTT. Translating it yields CASSLRQAATNEKLFF. The chain employs TRBV7-7 and TRBJ1-4, with TRBD1 as a possible D gene (6 bases). The CDR3 length is 16 residues. Germline CDR1 SSHAT, CDR2 FNYEAQ (reference sequence). Between the trimmed V and J ends, which lost 2 bases and 0 bases, there was a span of 10 bases.

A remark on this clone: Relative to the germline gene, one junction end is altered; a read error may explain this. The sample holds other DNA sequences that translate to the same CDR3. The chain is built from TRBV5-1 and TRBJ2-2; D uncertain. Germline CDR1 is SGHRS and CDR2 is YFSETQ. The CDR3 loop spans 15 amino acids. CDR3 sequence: CASSRPTQSAGELFF. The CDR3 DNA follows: TGCGCTAGCAGCCGACCGACCCAGAGCGCCGGGGAGCTGTTTTTT.

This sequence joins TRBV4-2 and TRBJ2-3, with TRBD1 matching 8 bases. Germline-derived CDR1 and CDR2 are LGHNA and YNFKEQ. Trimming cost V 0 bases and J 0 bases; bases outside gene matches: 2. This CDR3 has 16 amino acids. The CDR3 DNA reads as TGTGCCAGCAGCCAAGACGACAGGGGAAGCACAGATACGCAGTATTTT. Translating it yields CASSQDDRGSTDTQYF.

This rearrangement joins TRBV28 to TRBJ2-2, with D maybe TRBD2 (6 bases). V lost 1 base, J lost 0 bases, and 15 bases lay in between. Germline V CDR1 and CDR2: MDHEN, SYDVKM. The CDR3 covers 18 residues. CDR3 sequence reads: CASSLSPGVGSNTGELFF. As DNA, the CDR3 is TGTGCCAGCAGTTTATCTCCGGGAGTGGGGTCGAACACCGGGGAGCTGTTTTTT.

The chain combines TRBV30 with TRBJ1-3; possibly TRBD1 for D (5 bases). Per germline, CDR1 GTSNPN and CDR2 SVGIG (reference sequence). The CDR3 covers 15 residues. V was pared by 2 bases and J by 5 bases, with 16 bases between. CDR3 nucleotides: TGTGCCTGGAGTATCTGGGGGACCTCGAGAAACACCATATATTTT. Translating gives CAWSIWGTSRNTIYF.

CDR3: CASNTGTGPYEQYF. The DNA for the CDR3 is TGTGCCAGTAACACCGGGACAGGGCCCTACGAGCAGTACTTC. The chain has TRBV19 and TRBJ2-7; 9 bases are a match to TRBD1. The CDR3 runs 14 residues. The V gene end was trimmed by 7 bases and the J gene end by 2 bases; junction bases not matched to a gene: 6. Germline V gives CDR1 LNHDA, CDR2 SQIVND (reference sequence).

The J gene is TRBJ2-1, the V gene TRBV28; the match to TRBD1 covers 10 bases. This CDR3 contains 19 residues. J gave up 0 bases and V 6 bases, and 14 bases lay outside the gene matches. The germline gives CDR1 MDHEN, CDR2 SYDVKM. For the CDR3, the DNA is TGTGCCAGCAGGCCCCCGGGGACAGGGGTCGGGAGCTCCTACAATGAGCAGTTCTTC. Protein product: CASRPPGTGVGSSYNEQFF.